Given below is one TCR beta chain in context. Its antigen is as yet unknown. This specimen belongs to a study of beta chain features in type 1 diabetes. Overall study context: All samples together contributed around 100,000,000 sorted cells for examination. Findings of the study overall: TCRB CDR3 length was moderately but significantly reduced in all four CD4+ subsets of Type 1 diabetes patients.

Germline V gene lookup returns CDR1 GTSNPN and CDR2 SVGIG (reference sequence). CDR3 length equals 16 residues. The ends lost 3 bases at V and 6 bases at J; junction bases unmatched: 14. What was sequenced were expressed TCRB transcripts, since all of the isolated RNA had been reverse transcribed. Assay used: immunoSEQ multiplex PCR; TCRdb lists only in-frame clones, some missing. This sample has hundreds of thousands of clones, with around 30% found just once. The receptor's source is a man younger than 35 in good health. What was sequenced was naive CD4+ T cells from blood. The V call is TRBV30, the J call TRBJ2-3; 8 bases are shared with TRBD2. The CDR3 is CAWRAGLVGEGDTQYF. The CDR3 bases are TGTGCCTGGAGAGCGGGACTAGTAGGTGAGGGGGATACGCAGTATTTT.